Below, 22 T cell receptor beta chains from the same sample are listed, as sequenced in a study of T-cell reconstitution after alpha-beta-depleted transplantation in children. Unique molecular identifiers tagged the TCRbeta library. TCRdb reprocessed the PCR reads with MiXCR, giving one entry per CDR3 protein. This sample has approximately 190,000 distinct CDR3 sequences, with 6.3% found just once. Sequencing was performed on PBMCs, taken before TCRalphabeta/CD19-depleted stem cell transplant. The receptors stem from a girl under two years old with combined immunodeficiency, due to receive a stem cell transplant.

At least ten counts were recorded for this clonotype. V usage is TRBV4-2 and J usage is TRBJ1-5; possibly TRBD1 for D (6 bases). The CDR3 runs 16 residues. V lost 1 base to trimming and J lost 4 bases, with 14 bases between them. Germline lookup yields CDR1 LGHNA and CDR2 YNFKEQ. DNA of the CDR3: TGTGCCAGCAGCCAAGGGGGGCCAGGCGGTAATCAGCCCCAGCATTTT. Protein sequence: CASSQGGPGGNQPQHF.

This clonotype was recorded many times. This chain links TRBV4-1 with TRBJ1-1, with D hard to call. The CDR3 is made up of 14 amino acids. Germline CDR1 reads MGHRA; CDR2 reads YSYEKL. The V end was cut by 1 base, the J end by 0 bases, with 6 bases between. The CDR3 is CASSQVRLNTEAFF. DNA for the CDR3: TGCGCCAGCAGCCAAGTTAGACTGAACACTGAAGCTTTCTTT.

This clonotype was seen ten or more times. Here the CDR3 reads CSANYEQYF. CDR3 nucleotide sequence: TGCAGTGCGAACTACGAGCAGTACTTC. This chain uses TRBV20-1 with TRBJ2-7, with unresolved D. Germline loops: CDR1 DFQATT, CDR2 SNEGSKA (reference sequence). The CDR3 totals 9 residues. V was clipped by 6 bases and J by 3 bases, with 3 bases between them.

CDR3 nucleotide sequence: TGTGCCTGGAGCGGGAGCTCCTACAATGAGCAGTTCTTC. Amino acids: CAWSGSSYNEQFF. V usage is TRBV30 and J usage is TRBJ2-1; D may be TRBD2 (6 bases). The length of the CDR3 is 13 residues. The V and J ends lost 3 bases and 0 bases respectively, with 6 bases between them. Germline V gene data show CDR1 as GTSNPN and CDR2 as SVGIG (reference sequence).

This clonotype was picked up many times. V and J are TRBV5-1 and TRBJ2-6; TRBD2 matches at 10 bases. The V and J ends lost 1 base and 0 bases, in that order; junction bases with no gene match: 7. The germline CDR1 and CDR2 sequences are SGHRS and YFSETQ. CDR3 size: 19 residues. The CDR3 nucleotides read TGCGCCAGCAGCTTGTATACTAGCGGGATTCTCTCTGGGGCCAACGTCCTGACTTTC. As protein: CASSLYTSGILSGANVLTF.

In its sample, this clonotype was seen many times. This chain links TRBV28 with TRBJ2-1, with no clear D. Per germline, CDR1 MDHEN and CDR2 SYDVKM. The CDR3 has 16 amino acids. V lost 6 bases, J lost 3 bases, and 18 bases lay in between. CDR3 DNA: TGTGCCAGCAGCCCCTTAGTGGGATTCGTCTACAATGAGCAGTTCTTC. It is translated as CASSPLVGFVYNEQFF.

This clonotype was recorded many times. This rearrangement joins TRBV12-3 or TRBV12-4 to TRBJ1-2; D gene unclear. The V and J ends lost 5 bases and 2 bases respectively, with 15 bases between them. The CDR3 consists of 15 residues. CDR3 DNA sequence: TGTGCCAGCAGTCCCGTGTCGGATATAAACTATGGCTACACCTTC. Amino acids: CASSPVSDINYGYTF.

This CDR3 reads CSATPGGLAGVLVPYEQYF. CDR3 in DNA: TGCAGTGCTACTCCCGGGGGACTAGCGGGAGTGTTGGTCCCCTACGAGCAGTACTTC. The gene calls are TRBV20-1 and TRBJ2-7; 14 positions agree with TRBD2. Germline V gene sequence: CDR1 DFQATT, CDR2 SNEGSKA (reference sequence). With V trimmed by 4 bases and J by 2 bases, 16 bases remained unmatched. The CDR3 consists of 19 residues.

This clonotype was counted between two and nine times. The chain recombines TRBV5-1 with TRBJ2-3; TRBD1 agrees at 8 bases. This CDR3 is built from 16 residues. With V trimmed by 0 bases and J by 2 bases, 5 bases remained unmatched. Germline CDR1 is SGHRS and CDR2 is YFSETQ. The CDR3 bases are TGCGCCAGCAGCTTGGGACAGGGGAGAACCACAGATACGCAGTATTTT. This sequence encodes CASSLGQGRTTDTQYF.

The table lists this clonotype with many counts. The CDR3 here is CASSPPQNTDTQYF. In DNA, the CDR3 is TGTGCCAGCTCACCTCCCCAAAACACAGATACGCAGTATTTT. The genes are TRBV18 and TRBJ2-3; D is unclear. Germline V gives CDR1 KGHSH, CDR2 LQKENI. Trimming left V 3 bases short and J 2 bases short, with 9 bases between. The CDR3 totals 14 residues. Full variable domain (remainder filled in from reference TRBV18 and TRBJ2-3): NAGVMQNPRHLVRRRGQEARLRCSPMKGHSHVYWYRQLPEEGLKFMVYLQKENIIDESGMPKERFSAEFPKEGPSILRIQQVVRGDSAAYFCASSPPQNTDTQYFGPGTRLTVL.

This clonotype was seen at least ten times. The gene calls are TRBV7-3 and TRBJ2-1, with TRBD2 matching 14 bases. V dropped 5 bases and J dropped 6; count of bases not matched to a gene: 6. Germline-derived CDR1 and CDR2 are SGHTA and FQGTGA. The CDR3 loop spans 16 amino acids. CDR3 sequence (DNA): TGTGCCAGCAGCCCTCTTGGGACTAGCGGGAGCAATGAGCAGTTCTTC. It codes for CASSPLGTSGSNEQFF.

The sample holds many counts of this clonotype. CDR3 sequence: CASSYLGTEPLAKNIQYF. CDR3 nucleotide sequence: TGCGCCAGCAGCTACCTAGGGACAGAGCCTCTAGCCAAAAACATTCAGTACTTC. The chain carries TRBV5-1 and TRBJ2-4; 7 positions agree with TRBD1. This CDR3 region has 18 residues. CDR1 and CDR2 from the germline V gene are SGHRS and YFSETQ. J was trimmed by 0 bases and V by 3 bases; bases with no gene match: 12.

In its sample, this clonotype was seen many times. The gene calls are TRBV5-5 and TRBJ1-1, with D hard to call. There are 12 residues in the CDR3. CDR1 SGHKS and CDR2 YYEKEE come from the germline V gene (reference sequence). The V end lost 4 bases, the J end lost 3 bases, and 7 bases lay between the germline ends. The CDR3 DNA follows: TGTGCCAGCAGCCAGTGGGACACTGAAGCTTTCTTT. Translation gives CASSQWDTEAFF.

This clonotype came up many times. The chain's CDR3 is CASSLSLVDTQYF. CDR3 coding DNA: TGTGCCAGCAGCCTGTCCTTGGTGGATACGCAGTATTTT. The chain employs TRBV12-3 or TRBV12-4 and TRBJ2-3; D is unresolved. Trimming cost V 6 bases and J 6 bases, with 13 bases left between them. The CDR3 consists of 13 residues.

This clonotype was seen repeatedly, ten times or more. The rearrangement links TRBV13 to TRBJ2-7; D is ambiguous. Germline V CDR1 and CDR2: PRHDT, FYEKMQ (reference sequence). Trimming cost V 3 bases and J 2 bases, with 14 bases left between them. The CDR3 loop spans 15 amino acids. The CDR3, as DNA: TGTGCCAGCAGCTTTTTCCGGGCTCCCCCCTACGAGCAGTACTTC. This codes for CASSFFRAPPYEQYF.

Of note for this clonotype: This sequence may be a read error, since a much larger clone differs from it by one base. The chain couples TRBV24-1 to TRBJ2-5; D perhaps matches TRBD1 (6 bases). This CDR3 region has 18 residues. Germline V gene data show CDR1 as KGHDR and CDR2 as SFDVKD. CDR3 sequence (DNA): TGTGCCACCCGCCCTTCATTGGGTGGGGGCGCGAAACAAGAGACCGAGTACTTC. This sequence encodes CATRPSLGGGAKQETEYF.

This clonotype was counted ten times or more. J is TRBJ1-2 and V is TRBV5-1; the D gene is possibly TRBD1 (5 bases). The CDR3 runs 13 residues. V was cut by 1 base and J by 6 bases, with 10 bases left in between. The V gene's germline CDR1 is SGHRS and CDR2 YFSETQ. This CDR3 is CASSLWGVDGYTF. The CDR3 region has the DNA TGCGCCAGCAGCTTGTGGGGGGTGGATGGCTACACCTTC.

This clonotype appeared many times. Given the absence of the conserved phenylalanine or tryptophan at the CDR3 end, a read error is likely. Because the CDR3's place on the DNA is in doubt, the DNA is left out and the CDR3 is given as listed by TCRdb. The chain is built from TRBV2 and TRBJ1-2; the table calls TRBD1, which could not be checked here. The CDR3 contains 12 residues when both ends are counted. The germline CDR1 and CDR2 sequences are SNHLY and FYNNEI. CDR3: CASSEARDRPPG.

This clonotype was seen a few times. CDR3 sequence: CATFAGLNTGELFF. DNA for the CDR3: TGTGCCACCTTTGCGGGACTGAACACCGGGGAGCTGTTTTTT. The chain employs TRBV7-9 and TRBJ2-2; TRBD2 might be the D (6 bases). Germline CDR1 SEHNR, CDR2 FQNEAQ (reference sequence). The CDR3 spans 14 residues. V gave up 10 bases and J gave up 1 base, with 13 bases separating them. Together with reference TRBV7-9 and TRBJ2-2, the CDR3 gives the full variable domain: DTGVSQNPRHKITKRGQNVTFRCDPISEHNRLYWYRQTLGQGPEFLTYFQNEAQLEKSRLLSDRFSAERPKGSFSTLEIQRTEQGDSAMYLCATFAGLNTGELFFGEGSRLTVL.

In this sample, this clonotype turned up many times. The chain uses TRBV29-1 and TRBJ1-1; tentatively, D is TRBD1 (5 bases). Germline loops: CDR1 SQVTM, CDR2 ANQGSEA. The CDR3 sequence is 12 residues long. Deletions cut 6 bases from V and 5 bases from J, with 13 bases between. CDR3: CSVPRRGTEAFF. CDR3 bases: TGCAGCGTCCCCAGGAGGGGAACTGAAGCTTTCTTT.

This clonotype was observed at least ten times. The chain uses TRBV20-1 and TRBJ2-1, with D possibly matching TRBD1 (5 bases). V dropped 6 bases and J dropped 8 bases, with 14 bases sitting between them. Germline lookup yields CDR1 DFQATT and CDR2 SNEGSKA (reference sequence). The CDR3 is 12 amino acids. CDR3 nucleotides: TGCAGTGCAGTACAGGAATCTGATGAGCAGTTCTTC. It specifies CSAVQESDEQFF.

This clonotype showed up many times. V usage is TRBV27 and J usage is TRBJ2-3, with 13 bases aligning to TRBD2. CDR1 and CDR2 from the germline V gene are MNHEY and SMNVEV (reference sequence). The CDR3 is 18 amino acids. With 3 bases clipped from V and 2 bases from J, the junction kept 8 bases outside the gene matches. The CDR3 region is CASSFGTSGAKNTDTQYF. In DNA, the CDR3 is TGTGCCAGCAGTTTTGGGACTAGCGGGGCAAAGAACACAGATACGCAGTATTTT.